This TCR beta chain derives from a study of blood T cell repertoires in COVID-19. The V gene lost 3 bases and the J gene lost 2 bases, with 15 bases spanning the gap. The germline CDR1 and CDR2 sequences are SEHNR and FQNEAQ (reference sequence). The CDR3 length is 16 residues. The table came from immunoSEQ multiplex PCR; TCRdb's copy has only in-frame clones and leaves some out. The table shows about half a million clones, with roughly nine tenths occurring only once. This TCR came from a man between 18 and 29 years old with COVID-19, enrolled during active disease. Material for sequencing was peripheral blood. The chain uses TRBV7-9 and TRBJ2-3; the D is unclear. The CDR3 here is CASSFQVREPTDTQYF. In DNA, the CDR3 is TGTGCCAGCAGCTTCCAGGTCCGTGAACCCACAGATACGCAGTATTTT.